One TCR beta chain is described in this entry. The data were taken from a study of blood T cell repertoires in COVID-19. Study-level information: Both acute and convalescent COVID-19 samples were obtained from the United States, Italy and Spain. PBMCs, B-cell-depleted T cells, or T cells were the source of the cDNA or gDNA that made up the material.

The CDR3 length is 13 residues. Trimming cost V 4 bases and J 6 bases, with 10 bases left between them. Germline CDR1 LGHDT, CDR2 YNNKEL (reference sequence). Authors' data handling: Estimation of nucleated cell counts relied on the amplification of reference gene primers. Assay: immunoSEQ multiplex PCR; the TCRdb copy retains only in-frame clones and omits some. Clone size and V and J calls were adopted from that table, with D and trimming inferred from the DNA. Of 150,000 to 200,000 clones listed, about 80% are singletons. The sample comprised peripheral blood. The chain has TRBV3-1 (or the pseudogene TRBV3-2) and TRBJ1-5; D is unresolved. This clonotype was sampled from a man aged 65-85 years with active or convalescent COVID-19. DNA of the CDR3: TGTGCCAGCAGCCCTCAACGGGGTCAGCCCCAGCATTTT. It yields the protein CASSPQRGQPQHF.